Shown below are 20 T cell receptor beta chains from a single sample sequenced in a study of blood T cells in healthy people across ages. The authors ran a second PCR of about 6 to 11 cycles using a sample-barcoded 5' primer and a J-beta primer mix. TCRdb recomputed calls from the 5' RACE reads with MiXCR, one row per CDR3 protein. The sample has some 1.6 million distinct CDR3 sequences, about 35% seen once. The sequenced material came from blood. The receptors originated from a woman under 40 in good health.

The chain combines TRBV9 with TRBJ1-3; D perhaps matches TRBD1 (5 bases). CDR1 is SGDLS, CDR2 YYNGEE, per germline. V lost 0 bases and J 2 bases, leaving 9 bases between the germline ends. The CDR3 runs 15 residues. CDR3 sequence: CASSVEWGPGNTIYF. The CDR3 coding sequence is TGTGCCAGCAGCGTAGAATGGGGACCTGGAAACACCATATATTTT.

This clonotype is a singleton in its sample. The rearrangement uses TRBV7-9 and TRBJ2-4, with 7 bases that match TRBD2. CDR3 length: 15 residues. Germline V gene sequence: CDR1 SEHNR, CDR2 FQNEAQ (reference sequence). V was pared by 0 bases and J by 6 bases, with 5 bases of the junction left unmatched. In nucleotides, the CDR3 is TGTGCCAGCAGCTTAGCGGGCCCGGGAGGAAACATTCAGTACTTC. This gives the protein CASSLAGPGGNIQYF.

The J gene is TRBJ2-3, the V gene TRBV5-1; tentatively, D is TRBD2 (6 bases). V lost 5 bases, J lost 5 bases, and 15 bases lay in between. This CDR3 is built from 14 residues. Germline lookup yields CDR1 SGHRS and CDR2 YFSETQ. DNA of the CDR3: TGCGCCAGCAGAGGGCAGGGAGGTGGAGATACGCAGTATTTT. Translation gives CASRGQGGGDTQYF.

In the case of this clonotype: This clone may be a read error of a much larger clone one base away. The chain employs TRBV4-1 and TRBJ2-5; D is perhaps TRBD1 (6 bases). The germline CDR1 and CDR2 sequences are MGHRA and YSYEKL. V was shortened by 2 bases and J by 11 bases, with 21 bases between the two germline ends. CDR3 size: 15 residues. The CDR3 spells CASSQKTTGTYGQYF. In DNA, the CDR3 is TGCGCCAGCAGCCAAAAGACGACAGGCACCTACGGGCAGTACTTC.

The CDR3 DNA reads as TGTGCCAGCAGTTTAACCAGGGGATTGAACACCGGGGAGCTGTTTTTT. Translated, it gives CASSLTRGLNTGELFF. The chain uses TRBV28 and TRBJ2-2; tentatively, D is TRBD1 (6 bases). Germline values: CDR1 MDHEN, CDR2 SYDVKM. Trimming removed 2 bases from V and 1 base from J, with 11 bases in between. The CDR3 is 16 amino acids. Filled out from reference TRBV28 and TRBJ2-2, the complete variable domain reads DVKVTQSSRYLVKRTGEKVFLECVQDMDHENMFWYRQDPGLGLRLIYFSYDVKMKEKGDIPEGYSVSREKKERFSLILESASTNQTSMYLCASSLTRGLNTGELFFGEGSRLTVL.

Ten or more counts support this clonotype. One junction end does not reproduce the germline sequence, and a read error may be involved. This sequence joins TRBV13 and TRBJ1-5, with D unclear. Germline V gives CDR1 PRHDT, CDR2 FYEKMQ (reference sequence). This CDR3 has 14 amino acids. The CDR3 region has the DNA TGCGCCAGCAGCTTGGGCAGAGGGAATCAGCCCCAGCATTTT. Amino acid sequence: CASSLGRGNQPQHF.

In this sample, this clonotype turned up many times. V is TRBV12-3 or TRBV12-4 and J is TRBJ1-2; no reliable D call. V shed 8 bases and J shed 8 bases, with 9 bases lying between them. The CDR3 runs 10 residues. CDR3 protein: CASGKGGYTF. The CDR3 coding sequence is TGTGCCAGCGGGAAAGGAGGCTACACCTTC.

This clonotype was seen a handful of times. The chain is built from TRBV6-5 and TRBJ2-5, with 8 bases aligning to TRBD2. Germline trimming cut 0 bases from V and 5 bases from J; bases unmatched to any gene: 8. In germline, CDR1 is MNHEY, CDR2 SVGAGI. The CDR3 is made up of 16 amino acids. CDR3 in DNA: TGTGCCAGCAGTTACTCGCTCAGCGGGAGTGTGGAGACCCAGTACTTC. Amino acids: CASSYSLSGSVETQYF.

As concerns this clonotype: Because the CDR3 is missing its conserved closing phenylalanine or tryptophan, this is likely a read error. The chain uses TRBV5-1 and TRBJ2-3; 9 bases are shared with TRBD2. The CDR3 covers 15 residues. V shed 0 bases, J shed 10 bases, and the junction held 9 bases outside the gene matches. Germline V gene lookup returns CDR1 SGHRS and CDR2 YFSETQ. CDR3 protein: CASSLVIAGVGAQYL. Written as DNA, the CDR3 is TGCGCCAGCAGCTTGGTGATAGCGGGAGTGGGTGCGCAGTATTTG.

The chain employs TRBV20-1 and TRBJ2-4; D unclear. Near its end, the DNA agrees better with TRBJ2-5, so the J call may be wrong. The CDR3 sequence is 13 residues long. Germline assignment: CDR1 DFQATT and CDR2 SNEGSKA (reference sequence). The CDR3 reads CSARPNLQETQYF. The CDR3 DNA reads TGCAGTGCTAGGCCGAATCTTCAAGAGACCCAGTACTTC.

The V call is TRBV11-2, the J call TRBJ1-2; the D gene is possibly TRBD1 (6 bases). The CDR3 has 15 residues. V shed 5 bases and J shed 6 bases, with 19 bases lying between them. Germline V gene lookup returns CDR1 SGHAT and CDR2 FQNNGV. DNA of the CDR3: TGTGCCAGCAGCCTCCCGGGACCCGAGGGGGATGGCTACACCTTC. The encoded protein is CASSLPGPEGDGYTF.

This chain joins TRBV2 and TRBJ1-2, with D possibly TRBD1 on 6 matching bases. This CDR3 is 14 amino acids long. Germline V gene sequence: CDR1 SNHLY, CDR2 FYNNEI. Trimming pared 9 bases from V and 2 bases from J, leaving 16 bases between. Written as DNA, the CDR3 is TGTGCCAGACGACAGGCTATTCCAAACTATGGCTACACCTTC. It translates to CARRQAIPNYGYTF.

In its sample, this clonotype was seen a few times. CDR3 bases: TGTGCCAGCAGCCAAAGGACTAGCGGCGGGGAGCTGTTTTTT. Translated, it gives CASSQRTSGGELFF. This chain links TRBV4-2 with TRBJ2-2, with 10 positions matching TRBD2. This CDR3 is built from 14 residues. Germline-derived CDR1 and CDR2 are LGHNA and YNFKEQ. The trim removed 2 bases at V and 7 bases at J, leaving 1 base unmatched.

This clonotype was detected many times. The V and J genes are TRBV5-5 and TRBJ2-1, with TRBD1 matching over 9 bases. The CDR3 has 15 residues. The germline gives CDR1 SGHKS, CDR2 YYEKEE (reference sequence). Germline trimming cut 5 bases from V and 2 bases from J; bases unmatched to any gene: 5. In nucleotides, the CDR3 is TGTGCCAGCAGTTTAGGGGACAGGGCCTACAATGAGCAGTTCTTC. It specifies CASSLGDRAYNEQFF.

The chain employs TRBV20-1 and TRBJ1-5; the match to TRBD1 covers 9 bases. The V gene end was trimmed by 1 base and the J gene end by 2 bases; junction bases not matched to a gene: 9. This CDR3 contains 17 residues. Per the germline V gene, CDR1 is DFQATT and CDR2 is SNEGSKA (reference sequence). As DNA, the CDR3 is TGCAGTGCTAGAGCGCCTCCGGGACAGGGTGGCAATCAGCCCCAGCATTTT. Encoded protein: CSARAPPGQGGNQPQHF.

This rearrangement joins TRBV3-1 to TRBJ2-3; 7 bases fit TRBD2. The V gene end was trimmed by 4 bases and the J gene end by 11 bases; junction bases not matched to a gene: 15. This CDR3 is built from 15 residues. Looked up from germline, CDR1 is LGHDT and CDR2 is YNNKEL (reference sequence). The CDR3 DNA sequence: TGTGCCAGCAGCCCCCCCCTGGGGGGGGGATCGGGGCAGTATTTT. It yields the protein CASSPPLGGGSGQYF.

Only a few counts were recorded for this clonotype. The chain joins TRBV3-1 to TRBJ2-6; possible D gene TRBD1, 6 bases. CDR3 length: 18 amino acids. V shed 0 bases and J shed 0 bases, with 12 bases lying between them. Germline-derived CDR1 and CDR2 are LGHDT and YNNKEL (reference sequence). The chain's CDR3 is CASSQDAGAPSGANVLTF. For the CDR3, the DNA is TGTGCCAGCAGCCAAGATGCAGGGGCGCCCTCTGGGGCCAACGTCCTGACTTTC.

CDR3: CASSLLERGGTDTQYF. The CDR3 DNA reads TGTGCCAGCAGTCTCCTCGAGCGGGGGGGCACAGATACGCAGTATTTT. The rearrangement links TRBV11-2 to TRBJ2-3; TRBD2 agrees at 9 bases. Germline loops: CDR1 SGHAT, CDR2 FQNNGV. Trimming cost V 6 bases and J 1 base; bases outside gene matches: 8. CDR3 length: 16 residues.

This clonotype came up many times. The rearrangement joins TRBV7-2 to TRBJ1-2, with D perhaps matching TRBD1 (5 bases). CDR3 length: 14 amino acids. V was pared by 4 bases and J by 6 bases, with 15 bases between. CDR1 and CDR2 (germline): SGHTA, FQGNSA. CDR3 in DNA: TGTGCCAGCAGCTGGGGCCTAGCAGTGAATGGCTACACCTTC. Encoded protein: CASSWGLAVNGYTF. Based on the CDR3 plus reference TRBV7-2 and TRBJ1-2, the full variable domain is GAGVSQSPSNKVTEKGKDVELRCDPISGHTALYWYRQSLGQGLEFLIYFQGNSAPDKSGLPSDRFSAERTGGSVSTLTIQRTQQEDSAVYLCASSWGLAVNGYTFGSGTRLTVV.

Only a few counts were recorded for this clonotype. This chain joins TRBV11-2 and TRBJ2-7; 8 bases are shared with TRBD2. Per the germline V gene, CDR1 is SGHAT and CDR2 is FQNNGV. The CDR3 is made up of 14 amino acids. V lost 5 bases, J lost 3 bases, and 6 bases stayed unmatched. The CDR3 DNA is TGTGCCAGCAGCCCAGCGGGAGCCTACTACGAGCAGTACTTC. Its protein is CASSPAGAYYEQYF.